The source of this T cell receptor (beta chain) is a study of Graves' ophthalmopathy and Graves' hyperthyroidism (dated by TCRdb to 2016 to 2018). A note on the overall study: Peripheral blood samples were taken at the time of initial diagnosis, before any treatment was given. After sampling, hyperthyroidism patients received methimazole starting at 30 mg daily, and ophthalmopathy patients received high-dose intravenous methylprednisolone. An independent validation cohort comprised some 19 hyperthyroidism patients and about 16 patients who later progressed from hyperthyroidism to ophthalmopathy. The study used signatures of the TCR beta repertoire to tell Graves' ophthalmopathy apart from Graves' hyperthyroidism and to predict which patients would progress to ophthalmopathy. T-cell repertoires of thyroid tissue and blood were compared in over 5 hyperthyroidism patients. In total, 135 blood samples were TCR-sequenced: 43 ophthalmopathy, 80 or so hyperthyroidism and roughly 17 hyperthyroidism-to-ophthalmopathy patients. To explore V-J signatures distinguishing ophthalmopathy from hyperthyroidism, a discovery set of roughly 98 patients (around 44 ophthalmopathy, 55 to 60 stable hyperthyroidism) was enrolled.

Results the study describes overall, beyond this receptor: In validation, the model predicted ophthalmopathy progression with less than 71% sensitivity and 72.22% specificity; around twelve predicted patients were CT-confirmed with GO in a median of about 6.2 months. Most of the expanded thyroid clonotypes with a frequency above 0.001 were also detected in blood, and it was suggested that the thyroid immune response may be reflected by blood repertoires. No statistical method was used to predetermine the sample size, and group allocation was not hidden from the investigators. The 13-signature model separated ophthalmopathy from stable hyperthyroidism with approximately 90% sensitivity and about 81% specificity in cross-validation, and 80%/75% in the test set.

Worth noting for this clonotype: This clone's antigen is unknown. The input lacks base qualities; no much larger clone sits a single base away.

V drops 10 bases and J drops 2 bases, leaving 8 bases in between. From the germline V gene, CDR1 is MGHDK and CDR2 is SYGVNS. Counted from cysteine to phenylalanine, this CDR3 has 12 amino acids. The sequence is cut down to CDR3 DNA, 36 bases in frame from base 1. Ophthalmopathy patients had moderately to severely active disease, Clinical Activity Score of at least 3, NOSPECS grade of at least 4, and disease duration under 3 months. Patients with other autoimmune diseases, uncontrolled infections, pregnancy or lactation were excluded from the study. Clinical symptoms, serum thyroxine, TRAb, thyroid ultrasound and orbital computed tomography formed the basis of the diagnosis. Ficoll-Paque density gradient centrifugation was used to isolate PBMCs from around 10 ml of fresh peripheral blood. Total RNA was extracted with Trizol reagent and quality-checked on an Agilent 2100 Bioanalyzer. For repertoire sequencing, TCR beta CDR3 regions were amplified from RNA transcripts. A first-round RT-PCR used HTBI primers with the Qiagen OneStep RT-PCR kit, followed by a second-round multiplex PCR, size selection and purification. Libraries were sequenced on an Illumina HiSeq2000 using paired-end 100 bp reads. In the original analysis: SOAPnuke was used for read processing, and reads with adapters, uncalled bases, a mean Phred below 15, or no exact constant-primer or identifier match were discarded. High-quality paired reads were merged with COPE v1.2.5. Clonotypes were defined as unique nucleotide sequences and were aligned to IMGT TRB V, D and J references using MiTCR v1.1. Only V-J combinations with frequency above 0.0001 were analysed, covering over 99% of repertoires. A TCR clonal expansion and chaos score per V-J combination was defined as the ratio of F50 clonal expansion to chaos observed in the TCRdist matrix. Features were reduced by Welch's t-statistics and random forest to approximately 13 V-J combinations, which fed a naive Bayes classifier. Thyroid-blood repertoire similarity was quantified with the Morisita-Horn index. TCRdb reprocessing: public reads trimmed at Q25 with fastp, clones called with MiXCR, in-frame beta chains kept. Every entry covers one CDR3 protein and lists the most common genes and DNA from its rows. The V and J calls were not made by the authors but by TCRdb's processing. This sample has 740,000 or so distinct CDR3 sequences in its table, and 40% of those were observed once. About 40% of the sample comes from the top ten.

The chain is assembled from TRBV25-1 and TRBJ2-2; no D segment can be confidently identified. Material for sequencing was peripheral blood. The clonotype comes from an adult man with Graves' ophthalmopathy. The CDR3 in this case is CAIGRNTGELFF. The DNA sequence is as follows: TGTGCCATTGGACGAAACACCGGGGAGCTGTTTTTT.